The clone carrying this T cell receptor beta chain was seen only a few times. The antigen remains undetermined. This record comes from a study of T cells in Graves' hyperthyroidism and ophthalmopathy. About the study: Blood from the periphery was taken at initial diagnosis, before any treatment. Findings and limits, study-wide: From stable hyperthyroidism, ophthalmopathy was set apart by a 13 V-J model. Among clonotypes expanded in thyroid above 0.001, most were also found in blood.

The ends lost 2 bases at V and 7 bases at J; junction bases unmatched: 10. The V gene's germline CDR1 is SQVTM and CDR2 ANQGSEA. The CDR3 extends over 14 amino acids. Exclusion criteria comprised uncontrolled infection, other autoimmune disease, pregnancy or lactation. TCR beta CDR3 regions were amplified from RNA. First-round RT-PCR with HTBI primers amplified the TCR CDR3 region. TCRdb analysed the multiplex PCR reads with MiXCR anew, one entry per CDR3 protein. The sample includes around 700,000 distinct CDR3 sequences, roughly a sixth of them seen just once. The clonotype was recovered from a woman in her forties or fifties with Graves' hyperthyroidism that later progressed to Graves' ophthalmopathy. The V call is TRBV29-1, the J call TRBJ1-2; 7 bases align to TRBD1. Input material: blood. The CDR3 DNA reads as TGCAGCGTTGAAACCAGTACAGGGGTCGGTGGCTACACCTTC. Translation: CSVETSTGVGGYTF.